The 3 T cell receptor beta chains below come from one sample, sequenced in a study of a mutant IDH1 vaccine in newly diagnosed glioma. The antigens these receptors bind are not known. Time point defined: week 35, safety follow-up. Doses consisted of 300 ug of mutant IDH1 20-mer peptide each, paired with topical imiquimod. Clones were read by immunoSEQ multiplex PCR, and TCRdb kept only the in-frame ones, dropping some. The table includes about 54,000 clones, less than 90% detected once. Material: PBMCs, obtained from a glioma patient whose treatment included an IDH1 peptide vaccine. The receptors derive from a woman between 18 and 29 years old with glioma.

The chain links TRBV2 to TRBJ1-2, with D unclear. Germline V gives CDR1 SNHLY, CDR2 FYNNEI. The CDR3 is made up of 14 amino acids. Trimming removed 8 bases from V and 5 bases from J, with 18 bases in between. The CDR3 here is CASSLKATAYGYTF. The CDR3 DNA sequence: TGTGCCAGCTCCCTCAAAGCCACAGCTTATGGCTACACCTTC.

The genes are TRBV6-4 and TRBJ1-2; 7 nucleotides agree with TRBD1. V was pared by 4 bases and J by 7 bases, with 6 bases of the junction left unmatched. There are 13 residues in the CDR3. The germline V gene encodes CDR1 MRHNA and CDR2 SNTAGT. The CDR3 bases are TGTGCCAGCAGTGTAAAGGCAGGGGGTGGCTACACCTTC. Amino acid sequence: CASSVKAGGGYTF.

The rearrangement joins TRBV19 to TRBJ1-6; the D is unclear. This CDR3 contains 13 residues. V was cut by 4 bases and J by 13 bases, with 14 bases left in between. CDR1 is LNHDA and CDR2 is SQIVND in the germline V gene (reference sequence). CDR3 sequence (DNA): TGTGCCAGTAGTACCGACTCCACCGGGCCCCTCCACTTT. It is translated as CASSTDSTGPLHF.